Listed here is a single T cell receptor (beta chain). CDR1 SGHTA and CDR2 FQGNSA come from the germline V gene. V gave up 1 base and J gave up 4 bases, with 9 bases separating them. The length of the CDR3 is 14 residues. Source study methods: Researchers report that nucleated cell counts were estimated from reference gene primer amplification. TCRdb's copy holds only in-frame clones and misses some; the assay was immunoSEQ multiplex PCR. For V, J and clone size, that table is used; D and trimming come from the DNA. The data show some 150,000 clones, approximately 80% seen once. The sample originates from a study of blood T cell repertoires in COVID-19. Whole-study context: In each case, the material was cDNA or gDNA derived from T cells, B-cell-depleted T cells, or PBMCs.

The chain has TRBV7-2 and TRBJ2-3; the D gene is possibly TRBD2 (6 bases). The origin of this receptor is a human donor in a cohort sampled during active COVID-19. Source material: peripheral blood. CDR3 amino acids: CASSLGLGPDTQYF. CDR3 sequence (DNA): TGTGCCAGCAGCTTAGGACTAGGGCCAGATACGCAGTATTTT.